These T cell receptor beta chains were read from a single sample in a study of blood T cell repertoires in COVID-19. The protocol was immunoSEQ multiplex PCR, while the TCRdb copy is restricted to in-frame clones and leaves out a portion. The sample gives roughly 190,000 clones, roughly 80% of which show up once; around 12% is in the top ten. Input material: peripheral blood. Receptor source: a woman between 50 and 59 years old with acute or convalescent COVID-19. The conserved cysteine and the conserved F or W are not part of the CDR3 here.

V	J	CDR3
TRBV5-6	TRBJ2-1	ASSLVGDEQF
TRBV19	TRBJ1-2	ASSNGRGLNYGYT
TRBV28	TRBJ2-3	ASRRQGFADTQY
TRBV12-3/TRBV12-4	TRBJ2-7	ASSRTGFGEQY
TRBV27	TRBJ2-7	ASSYRVTYEQY
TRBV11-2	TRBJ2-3	ASSRFRDTQY
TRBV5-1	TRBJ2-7	ASRKDRSASYEQY
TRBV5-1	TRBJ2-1	ASSRRAGGYNEQF
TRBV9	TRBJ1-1	ASSRSMTGTEAF
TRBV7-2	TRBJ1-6	ASSSTGERSPLH
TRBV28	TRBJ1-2	ASRDDRVAGYT
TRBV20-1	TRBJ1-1	SAPPGTEAF
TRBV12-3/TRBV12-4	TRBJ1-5	ASSFRGNQPQH